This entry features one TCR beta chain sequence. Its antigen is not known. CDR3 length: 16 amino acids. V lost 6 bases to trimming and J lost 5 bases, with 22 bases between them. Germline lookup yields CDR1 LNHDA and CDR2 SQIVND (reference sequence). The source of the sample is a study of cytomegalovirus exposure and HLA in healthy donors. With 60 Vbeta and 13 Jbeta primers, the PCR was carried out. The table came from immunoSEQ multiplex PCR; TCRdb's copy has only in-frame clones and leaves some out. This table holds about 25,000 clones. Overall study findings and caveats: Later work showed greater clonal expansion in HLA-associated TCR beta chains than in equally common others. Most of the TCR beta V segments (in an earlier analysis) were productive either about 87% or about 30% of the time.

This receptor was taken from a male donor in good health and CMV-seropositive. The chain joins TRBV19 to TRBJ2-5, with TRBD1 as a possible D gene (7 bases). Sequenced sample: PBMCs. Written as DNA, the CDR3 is TGTGCCAGTAGACCAAGGGGGCAGGGAGGAGAGGAGACCCAGTACTTC. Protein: CASRPRGQGGEETQYF.